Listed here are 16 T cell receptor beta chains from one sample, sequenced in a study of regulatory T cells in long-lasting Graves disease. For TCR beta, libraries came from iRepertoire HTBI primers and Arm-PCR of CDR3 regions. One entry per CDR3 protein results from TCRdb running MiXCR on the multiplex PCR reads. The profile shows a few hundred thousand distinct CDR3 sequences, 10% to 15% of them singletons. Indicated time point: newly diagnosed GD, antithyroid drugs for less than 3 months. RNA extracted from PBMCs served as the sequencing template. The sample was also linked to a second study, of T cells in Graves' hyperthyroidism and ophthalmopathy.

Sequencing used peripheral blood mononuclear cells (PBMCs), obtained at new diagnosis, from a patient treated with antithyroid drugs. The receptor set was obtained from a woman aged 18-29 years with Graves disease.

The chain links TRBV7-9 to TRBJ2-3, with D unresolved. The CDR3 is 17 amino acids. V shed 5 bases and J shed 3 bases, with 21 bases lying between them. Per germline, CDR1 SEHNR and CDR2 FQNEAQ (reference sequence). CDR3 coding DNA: TGTGCCAGCAGCCACTCCCCCGAAGGGCCCGGTACAGATACGCAGTATTTT. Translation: CASSHSPEGPGTDTQYF.

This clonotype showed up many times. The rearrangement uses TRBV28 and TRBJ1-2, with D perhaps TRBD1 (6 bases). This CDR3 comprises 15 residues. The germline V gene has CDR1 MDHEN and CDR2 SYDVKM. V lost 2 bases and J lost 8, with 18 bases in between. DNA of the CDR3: TGTGCCAGCAGTTTAGCGGGGGCAGGGAAAAAGGGCTACACCTTC. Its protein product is CASSLAGAGKKGYTF.

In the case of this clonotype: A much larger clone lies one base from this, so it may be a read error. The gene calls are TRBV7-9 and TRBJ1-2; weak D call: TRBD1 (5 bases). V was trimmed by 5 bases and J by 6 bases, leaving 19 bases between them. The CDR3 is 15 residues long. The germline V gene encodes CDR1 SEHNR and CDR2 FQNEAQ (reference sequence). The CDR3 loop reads CASSPLAGPFHGYTF. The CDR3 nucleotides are TGTGCCAGCAGCCCACTGGCAGGGCCGTTCCATGGCTACACCTTC. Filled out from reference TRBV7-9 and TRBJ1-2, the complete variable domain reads DTGVSQNPRHKITKRGQNVTFRCDPISEHNRLYWYRQTLGQGPEFLTYFQNEAQLEKSRLLSDRFSAERPKGSFSTLEIQRTEQGDSAMYLCASSPLAGPFHGYTFGSGTRLTVV.

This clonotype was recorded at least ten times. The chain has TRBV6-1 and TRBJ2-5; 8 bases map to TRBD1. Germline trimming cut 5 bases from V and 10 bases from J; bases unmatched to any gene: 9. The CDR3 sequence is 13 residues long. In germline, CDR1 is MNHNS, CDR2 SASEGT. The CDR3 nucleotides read TGTGCCAGCAGTATCACGTCCAGGGGGCACCAGTACTTC. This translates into CASSITSRGHQYF.

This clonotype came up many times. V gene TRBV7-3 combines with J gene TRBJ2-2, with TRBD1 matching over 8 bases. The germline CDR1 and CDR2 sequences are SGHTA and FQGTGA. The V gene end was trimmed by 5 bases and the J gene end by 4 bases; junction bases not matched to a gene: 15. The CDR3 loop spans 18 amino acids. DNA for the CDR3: TGTGCCAGCAGCCCAAGGTCAGGGACAGGCCGATCCACCGGGGAGCTGTTTTTT. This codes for CASSPRSGTGRSTGELFF.

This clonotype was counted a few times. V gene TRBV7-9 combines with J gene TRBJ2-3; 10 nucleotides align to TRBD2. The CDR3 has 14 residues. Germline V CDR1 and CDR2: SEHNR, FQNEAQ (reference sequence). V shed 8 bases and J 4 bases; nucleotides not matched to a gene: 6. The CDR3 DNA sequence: TGTGCCAGCTTCGAGCGGGGGGGCGCAGATACGCAGTATTTT. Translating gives CASFERGGADTQYF.

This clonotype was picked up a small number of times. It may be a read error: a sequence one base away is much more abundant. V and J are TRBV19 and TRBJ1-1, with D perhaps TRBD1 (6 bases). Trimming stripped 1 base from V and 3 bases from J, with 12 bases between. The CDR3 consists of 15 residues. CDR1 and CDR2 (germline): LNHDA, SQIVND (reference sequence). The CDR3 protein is CASSIGGGPDTEAFF. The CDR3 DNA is TGTGCCAGTAGTATAGGAGGGGGACCGGACACTGAAGCTTTCTTT.

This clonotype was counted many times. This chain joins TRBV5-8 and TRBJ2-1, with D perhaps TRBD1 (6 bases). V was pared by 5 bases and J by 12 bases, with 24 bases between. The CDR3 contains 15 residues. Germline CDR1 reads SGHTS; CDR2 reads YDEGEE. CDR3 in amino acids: CASSSPGTRSLGQFF. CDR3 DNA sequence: TGTGCCAGCAGTAGCCCCGGGACACGCTCCCTGGGGCAGTTCTTC.

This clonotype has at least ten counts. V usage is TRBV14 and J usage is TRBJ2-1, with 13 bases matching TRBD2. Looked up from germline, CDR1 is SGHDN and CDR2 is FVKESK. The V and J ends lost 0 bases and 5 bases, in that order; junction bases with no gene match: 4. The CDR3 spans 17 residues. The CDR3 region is CASSQDLGLAGHNEQFF. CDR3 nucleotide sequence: TGTGCCAGCAGCCAAGATCTGGGACTAGCGGGACACAATGAGCAGTTCTTC.

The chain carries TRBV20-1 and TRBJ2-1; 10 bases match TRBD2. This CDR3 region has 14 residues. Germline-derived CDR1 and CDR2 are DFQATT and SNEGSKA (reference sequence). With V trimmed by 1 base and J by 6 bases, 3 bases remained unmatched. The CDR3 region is CSARVSGGRNEQFF. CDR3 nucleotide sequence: TGCAGTGCTAGAGTTAGCGGGGGGCGCAATGAGCAGTTCTTC.

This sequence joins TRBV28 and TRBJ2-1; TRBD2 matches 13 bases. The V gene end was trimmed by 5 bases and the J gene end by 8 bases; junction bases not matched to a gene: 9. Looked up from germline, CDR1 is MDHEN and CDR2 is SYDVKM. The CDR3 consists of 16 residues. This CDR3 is CASSLQTSGGAYEQFF. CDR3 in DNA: TGTGCCAGCAGTCTACAAACTAGCGGGGGGGCCTATGAGCAGTTCTTC.

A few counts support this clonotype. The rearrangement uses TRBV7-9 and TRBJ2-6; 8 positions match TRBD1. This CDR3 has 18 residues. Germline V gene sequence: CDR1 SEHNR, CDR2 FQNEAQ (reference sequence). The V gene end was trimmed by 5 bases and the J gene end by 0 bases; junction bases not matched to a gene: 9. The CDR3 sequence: CASSGTGTGRSGANVLTF. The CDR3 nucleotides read TGTGCCAGCAGCGGAACCGGGACAGGTCGCTCTGGGGCCAACGTCCTGACTTTC.

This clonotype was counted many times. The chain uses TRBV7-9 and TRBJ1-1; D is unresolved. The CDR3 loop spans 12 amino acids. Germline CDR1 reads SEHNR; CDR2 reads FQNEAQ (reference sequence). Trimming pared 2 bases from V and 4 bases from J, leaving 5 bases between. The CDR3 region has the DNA TGTGCCAGCAGCTTATTTGTCACTGAAGCTTTCTTT. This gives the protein CASSLFVTEAFF. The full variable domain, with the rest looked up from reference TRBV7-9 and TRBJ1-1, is DTGVSQNPRHKITKRGQNVTFRCDPISEHNRLYWYRQTLGQGPEFLTYFQNEAQLEKSRLLSDRFSAERPKGSFSTLEIQRTEQGDSAMYLCASSLFVTEAFFGQGTRLTVV.

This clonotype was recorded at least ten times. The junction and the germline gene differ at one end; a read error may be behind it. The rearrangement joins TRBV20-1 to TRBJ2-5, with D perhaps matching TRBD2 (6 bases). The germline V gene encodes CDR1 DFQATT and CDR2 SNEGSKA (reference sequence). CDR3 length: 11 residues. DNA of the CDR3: TGCAGTCCTAGCGTAAGGGAGACCCAGTACTTC. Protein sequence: CSPSVRETQYF.

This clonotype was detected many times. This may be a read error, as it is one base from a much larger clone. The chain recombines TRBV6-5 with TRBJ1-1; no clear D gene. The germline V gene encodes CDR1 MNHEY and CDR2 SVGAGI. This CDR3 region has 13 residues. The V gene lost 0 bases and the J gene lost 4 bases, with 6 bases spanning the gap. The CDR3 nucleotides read TGTGCCAGCAGTTACTCGCGGGGCACTGAAGCTTTCTTT. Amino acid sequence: CASSYSRGTEAFF.

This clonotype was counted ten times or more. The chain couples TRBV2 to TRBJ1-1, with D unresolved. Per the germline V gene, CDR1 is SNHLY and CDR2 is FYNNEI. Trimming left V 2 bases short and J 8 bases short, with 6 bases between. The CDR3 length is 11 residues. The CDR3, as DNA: TGTGCCAGCAGTGAAATAGAAGAAGCTTTCTTT. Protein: CASSEIEEAFF.